These T cell receptor beta chains were read from a single sample in a study of T cells in Graves' hyperthyroidism and ophthalmopathy. Using its own MiXCR run on the multiplex PCR reads, TCRdb lists one record per CDR3 protein. The sample lists 500,000 to 600,000 distinct CDR3 sequences, 40% to 55% occurring once. Sequenced sample: peripheral blood or thyroid tissue (not recorded which). These receptor sequences come from a woman aged 18 to 35 with Graves' hyperthyroidism. Both conserved end residues are part of each CDR3. Fields, in order: D gene, clone size, V gene, J gene, CDR3 protein, CDR3 DNA. D genes are given only for firm matches. Size is stated for part of the rows, as once, few or many counts, or as a class when the clone is expanded.

>TRBD2|many|TRBV5-1|TRBJ2-7
CASSLTAGGGSYEQYF
TGCGCCAGCAGCTTGACAGCGGGAGGGGGCTCCTACGAGCAGTACTTC
>-|many|TRBV7-9|TRBJ2-2
CATHKVANTGELFF
TGTGCCACCCATAAGGTTGCGAACACCGGGGAGCTGTTTTTT
>-|-|TRBV20-1|TRBJ1-2
CSASRTSGTF
TGCAGTGCTAGTAGGACTAGCGGAACCTTC
>-|-|TRBV2|TRBJ1-6
CASDRRVGFSPLHF
TGTGCCAGCGATAGAAGAGTCGGATTTTCACCCCTCCACTTT
>-|-|TRBV12-3/TRBV12-4|TRBJ1-1
CASKGQGNHENTEAFF
TGTGCCAGCAAAGGGCAGGGGAATCATGAGAACACTGAAGCTTTCTTT
>TRBD2|-|TRBV5-1|TRBJ2-7
CASSLLGGPEQYF
TGCGCCAGCAGCTTATTGGGAGGGCCCGAGCAGTACTTC
>TRBD2|many|TRBV5-1|TRBJ2-5
CASSLLSSGREETQYF
TGCGCCAGCAGCTTGCTGTCTAGCGGGAGGGAAGAGACCCAGTACTTC
>TRBD1|many|TRBV7-2|TRBJ1-2
CASSLVSRTGVNYGYTF
TGTGCCAGCAGCTTAGTTTCGCGGACAGGGGTTAACTATGGCTACACCTTC
>TRBD1|many|TRBV6-6|TRBJ1-2
CASSRRGLDYGYTF
TGTGCCAGCAGCCGTAGGGGGCTTGACTATGGCTACACCTTC
>-|many|TRBV18|TRBJ2-7
CASSFGHGYEQYF
TGTGCCAGCTCATTCGGACACGGGTACGAGCAGTACTTC
>TRBD1|-|TRBV4-3|TRBJ1-6
CANSKTGGNNSPLHF
TGCGCCAACAGCAAGACAGGGGGAAATAATTCACCCCTCCACTTT
>-|-|TRBV7-2|TRBJ2-7
CASSPTSRRDSYEQYF
TGTGCCAGCAGCCCAACTAGCAGGAGGGATTCCTACGAGCAGTACTTC
>-|many|TRBV29-1|TRBJ2-7
CSARGGRGTYEQYF
TGCAGCGCCCGAGGGGGGCGGGGAACCTACGAGCAGTACTTC
>TRBD2|-|TRBV11-2|TRBJ2-5
CASSFPLAGAGEAQYF
TGTGCCAGCAGCTTCCCCTTAGCGGGAGCGGGAGAGGCCCAGTACTTC
>-|-|TRBV7-9|TRBJ1-3
CASSTLHF
TGTGCCAGCAGCACCTTACATTTT
>TRBD2|-|TRBV7-9|TRBJ2-2
CASSPPKGLAGGGTGELFF
TGTGCCAGCAGCCCCCCAAAGGGACTAGCGGGAGGAGGAACCGGGGAGCTGTTTTTT
>-|-|TRBV24-1|TRBJ2-1
CATAPRVAANEQFF
TGTGCCACCGCCCCCAGGGTAGCGGCCAATGAGCAGTTCTTC
>-|many|TRBV20-1|TRBJ1-5
CSVVAAVNSNQPQHF
TGCAGTGTCGTAGCAGCGGTTAATAGCAATCAGCCCCAGCATTTT
>TRBD2|few|TRBV29-1|TRBJ2-7
CSVSGLASYEQYF
TGCAGCGTTTCGGGACTAGCGTCCTACGAGCAGTACTTC
>TRBD1|-|TRBV27|TRBJ1-2
CASSPKTGDGYTF
TGTGCCAGCAGTCCTAAGACAGGGGATGGCTACACCTTC
>TRBD2|-|TRBV12-3/TRBV12-4|TRBJ2-5
CASSPEAGVAETQYF
TGTGCCAGCAGCCCGGAAGCGGGAGTCGCAGAGACCCAGTACTTC
>-|once|TRBV7-2|TRBJ2-1
CASSPRPGQYNEQFF
TGTGCCAGCAGCCCCCGTCCGGGGCAATACAATGAGCAGTTCTTC